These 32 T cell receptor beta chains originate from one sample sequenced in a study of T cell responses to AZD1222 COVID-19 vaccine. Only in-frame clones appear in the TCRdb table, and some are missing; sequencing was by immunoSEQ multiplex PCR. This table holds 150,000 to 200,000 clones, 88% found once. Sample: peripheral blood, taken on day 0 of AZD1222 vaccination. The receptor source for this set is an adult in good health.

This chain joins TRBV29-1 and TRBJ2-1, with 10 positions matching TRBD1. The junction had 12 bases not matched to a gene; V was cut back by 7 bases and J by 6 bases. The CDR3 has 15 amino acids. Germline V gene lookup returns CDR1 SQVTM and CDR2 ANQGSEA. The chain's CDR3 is CSAALGTGEFNEQFF. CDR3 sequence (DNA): TGCAGCGCGGCTCTCGGGACAGGGGAGTTCAATGAGCAGTTCTTC.

This chain's CDR3 is CASSRTATSGGTEQYF. CDR3 sequence (DNA): TGTGCCAGCAGTCGGACGGCGACTAGCGGGGGCACGGAGCAGTACTTC. The chain uses TRBV3-1 (or the pseudogene TRBV3-2) and TRBJ2-7, with 12 nucleotides matching TRBD2. Germline trimming cut 6 bases from V and 7 bases from J; bases unmatched to any gene: 13. The CDR3 extends over 16 amino acids. Germline CDR1 LGHDT, CDR2 YNNKEL (reference sequence).

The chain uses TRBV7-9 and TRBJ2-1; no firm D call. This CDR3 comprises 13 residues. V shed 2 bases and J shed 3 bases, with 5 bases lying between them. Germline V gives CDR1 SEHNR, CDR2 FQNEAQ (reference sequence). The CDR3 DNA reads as TGTGCCAGCAGCTTACCTGACTACAATGAGCAGTTCTTC. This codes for CASSLPDYNEQFF.

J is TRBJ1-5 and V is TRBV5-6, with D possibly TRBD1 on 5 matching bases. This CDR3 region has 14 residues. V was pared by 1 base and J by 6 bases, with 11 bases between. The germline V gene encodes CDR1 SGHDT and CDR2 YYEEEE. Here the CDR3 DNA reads TGTGCCAGCAGCTTGCAAGGGGTGGCTCAGCCCCAGCATTTT. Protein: CASSLQGVAQPQHF.

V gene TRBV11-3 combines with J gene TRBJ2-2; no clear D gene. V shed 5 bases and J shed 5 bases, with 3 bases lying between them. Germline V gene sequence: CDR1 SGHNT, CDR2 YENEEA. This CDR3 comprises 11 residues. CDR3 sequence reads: CASSLTGELFF. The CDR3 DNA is TGTGCCAGCAGCCTTACCGGGGAGCTGTTTTTT. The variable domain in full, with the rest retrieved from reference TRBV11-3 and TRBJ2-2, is EAGVVQSPRYKIIEKKQPVAFWCNPISGHNTLYWYLQNLGQGPELLIRYENEEAVDDSQLPKDRFSAERLKGVDSTLKIQPAELGDSAVYLCASSLTGELFFGEGSRLTVL.

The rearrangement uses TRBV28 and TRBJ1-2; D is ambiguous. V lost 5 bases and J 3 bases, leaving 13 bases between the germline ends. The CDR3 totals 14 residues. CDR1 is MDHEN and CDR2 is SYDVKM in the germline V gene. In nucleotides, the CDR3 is TGTGCCAGCAGTCCACCGCCAGCCCACTATGGCTACACCTTC. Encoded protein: CASSPPPAHYGYTF.

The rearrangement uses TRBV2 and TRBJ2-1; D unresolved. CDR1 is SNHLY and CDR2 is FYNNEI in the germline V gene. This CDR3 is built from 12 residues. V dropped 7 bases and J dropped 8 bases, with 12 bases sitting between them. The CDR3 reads CASTILGDEQFF. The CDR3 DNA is TGTGCCAGCACTATCCTAGGAGATGAGCAGTTCTTC. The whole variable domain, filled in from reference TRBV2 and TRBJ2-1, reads EPEVTQTPSHQVTQMGQEVILRCVPISNHLYFYWYRQILGQKVEFLVSFYNNEISEKSEIFDDQFSVERPDGSNFTLKIRSTKLEDSAMYFCASTILGDEQFFGPGTRLTVL.

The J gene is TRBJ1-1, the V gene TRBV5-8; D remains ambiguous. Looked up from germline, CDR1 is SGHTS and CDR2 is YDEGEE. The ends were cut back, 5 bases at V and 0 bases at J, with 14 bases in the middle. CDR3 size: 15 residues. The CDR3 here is CASRTSYYMNTEAFF. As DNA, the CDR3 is TGTGCCAGCAGGACCTCCTACTACATGAACACTGAAGCTTTCTTT.

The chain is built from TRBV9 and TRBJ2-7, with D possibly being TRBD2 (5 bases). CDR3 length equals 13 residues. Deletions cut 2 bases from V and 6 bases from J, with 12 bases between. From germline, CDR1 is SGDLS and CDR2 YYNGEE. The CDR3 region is CASSVKGAGEQYF. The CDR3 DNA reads TGTGCCAGCAGCGTCAAGGGAGCCGGCGAGCAGTACTTC.

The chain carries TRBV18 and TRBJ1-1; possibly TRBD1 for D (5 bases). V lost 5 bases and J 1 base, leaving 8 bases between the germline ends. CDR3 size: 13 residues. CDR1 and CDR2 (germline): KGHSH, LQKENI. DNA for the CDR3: TGTGCCAGCTCAGACAGTCCGAACACTGAAGCTTTCTTT. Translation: CASSDSPNTEAFF.

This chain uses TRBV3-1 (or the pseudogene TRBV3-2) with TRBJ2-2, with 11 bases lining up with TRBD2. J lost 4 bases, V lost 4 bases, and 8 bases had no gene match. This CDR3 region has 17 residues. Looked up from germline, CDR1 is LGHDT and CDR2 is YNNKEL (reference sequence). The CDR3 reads CASSPHSGGAVTGELFF. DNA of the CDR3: TGTGCCAGCAGCCCCCATAGCGGGGGGGCTGTCACCGGGGAGCTGTTTTTT.

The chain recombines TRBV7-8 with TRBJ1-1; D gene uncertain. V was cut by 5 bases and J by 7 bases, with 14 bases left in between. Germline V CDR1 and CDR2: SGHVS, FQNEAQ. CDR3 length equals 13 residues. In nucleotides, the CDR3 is TGTGCCAGCAGCCTCGATGCGGGAAATGAAGCTTTCTTT. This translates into CASSLDAGNEAFF. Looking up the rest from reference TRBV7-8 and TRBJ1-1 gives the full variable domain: GAGVSQSPRYKVAKRGQDVALRCDPISGHVSLFWYQQALGQGPEFLTYFQNEAQLDKSGLPSDRFFAERPEGSVSTLKIQRTQQEDSAVYLCASSLDAGNEAFFGQGTRLTVV.

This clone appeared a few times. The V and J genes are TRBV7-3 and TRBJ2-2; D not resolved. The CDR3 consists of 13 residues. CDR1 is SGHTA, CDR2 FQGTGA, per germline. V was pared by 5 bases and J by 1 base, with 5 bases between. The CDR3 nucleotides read TGTGCCAGCAGCAAACAGAACACCGGGGAGCTGTTTTTT. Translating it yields CASSKQNTGELFF.

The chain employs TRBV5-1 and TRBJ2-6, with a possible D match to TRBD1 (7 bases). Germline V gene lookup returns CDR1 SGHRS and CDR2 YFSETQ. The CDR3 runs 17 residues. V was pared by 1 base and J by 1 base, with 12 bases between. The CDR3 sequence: CASSLQGGRSGANVLTF. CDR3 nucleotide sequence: TGCGCCAGCAGCTTGCAGGGGGGAAGATCTGGGGCCAACGTCCTGACTTTC.

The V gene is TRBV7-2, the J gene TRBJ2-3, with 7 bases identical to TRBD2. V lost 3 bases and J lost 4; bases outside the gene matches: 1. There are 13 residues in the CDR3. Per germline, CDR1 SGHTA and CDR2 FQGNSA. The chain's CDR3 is CASSLGGADTQYF. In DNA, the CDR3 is TGTGCCAGCAGCTTGGGAGGGGCAGATACGCAGTATTTT. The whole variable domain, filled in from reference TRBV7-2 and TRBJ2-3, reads GAGVSQSPSNKVTEKGKDVELRCDPISGHTALYWYRQSLGQGLEFLIYFQGNSAPDKSGLPSDRFSAERTGGSVSTLTIQRTQQEDSAVYLCASSLGGADTQYFGPGTRLTVL.

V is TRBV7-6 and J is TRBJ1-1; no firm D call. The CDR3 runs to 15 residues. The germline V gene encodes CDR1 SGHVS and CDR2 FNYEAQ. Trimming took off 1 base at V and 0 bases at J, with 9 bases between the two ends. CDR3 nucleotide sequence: TGTGCCAGCAGCTTAGAGCACAAAGTGAACACTGAAGCTTTCTTT. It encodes CASSLEHKVNTEAFF.

The CDR3 DNA sequence: TGTGCCAGCAGTCGAGCGTTCCGGGACACTGGAAACACCATATATTTT. This sequence encodes CASSRAFRDTGNTIYF. The chain has TRBV6-6 and TRBJ1-3, with D perhaps matching TRBD1 (6 bases). Per the germline V gene, CDR1 is MNHNY and CDR2 is SVGAGI (reference sequence). The CDR3 contains 16 residues. V was trimmed by 5 bases and J by 2 bases, leaving 16 bases between them.

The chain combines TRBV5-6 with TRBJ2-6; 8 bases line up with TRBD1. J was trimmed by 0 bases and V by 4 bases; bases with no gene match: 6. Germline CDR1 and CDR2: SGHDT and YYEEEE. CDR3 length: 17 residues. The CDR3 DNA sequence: TGTGCCAGCAGCCGGGACAGGCAATTCTCTGGGGCCAACGTCCTGACTTTC. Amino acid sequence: CASSRDRQFSGANVLTF.

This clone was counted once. CDR3 amino acids: CAIRGDSLSAFF. The CDR3 bases are TGTGCCATCAGAGGGGACAGCTTGTCGGCTTTCTTT. This chain joins TRBV10-3 and TRBJ1-1; 7 bases are shared with TRBD1. CDR3 length: 12 residues. Germline values: CDR1 ENHRY, CDR2 SYGVKD. V lost 6 bases, J lost 11 bases, and 9 bases stayed unmatched.

CDR3 bases: TGTGCCAGCAGTCCCGGGACTAGCGGGGGCGGGGAGACCCAGTACTTC. It translates to CASSPGTSGGGETQYF. This sequence joins TRBV6-2 or TRBV6-3 and TRBJ2-5; TRBD2 aligns across 14 bases. Per germline, CDR1 MNHEY and CDR2 SVGEGT. The CDR3 spans 16 residues. V dropped 5 bases and J dropped 5; count of bases not matched to a gene: 7.

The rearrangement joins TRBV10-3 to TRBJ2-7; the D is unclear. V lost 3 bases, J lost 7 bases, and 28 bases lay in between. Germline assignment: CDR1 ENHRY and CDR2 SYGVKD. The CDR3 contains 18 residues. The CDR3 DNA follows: TGTGCCATCAGTGACATCTGGGTCCCCGGCGACGGCCTTACGGAGCAGTACTTC. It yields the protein CAISDIWVPGDGLTEQYF.

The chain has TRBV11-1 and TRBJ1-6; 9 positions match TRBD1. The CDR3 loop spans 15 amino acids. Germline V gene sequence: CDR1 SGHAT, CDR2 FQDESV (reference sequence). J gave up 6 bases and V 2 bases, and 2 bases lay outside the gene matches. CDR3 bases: TGTGCCAGCAGCTTACTGGACAGGGGTAATTCACCCCTCCACTTT. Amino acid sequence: CASSLLDRGNSPLHF.

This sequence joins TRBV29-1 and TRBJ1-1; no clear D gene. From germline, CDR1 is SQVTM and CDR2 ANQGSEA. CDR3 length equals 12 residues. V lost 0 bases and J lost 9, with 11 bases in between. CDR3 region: CSVEDPRRKAFF. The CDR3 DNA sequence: TGCAGCGTTGAAGATCCCAGGAGGAAAGCTTTCTTT.

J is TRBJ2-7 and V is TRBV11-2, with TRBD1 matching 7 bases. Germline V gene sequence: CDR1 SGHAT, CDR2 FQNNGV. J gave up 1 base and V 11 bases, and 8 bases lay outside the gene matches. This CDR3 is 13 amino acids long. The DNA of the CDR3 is TGTGCCCTCTCGACAGGGCCATCCTACGAGCAGTACTTC. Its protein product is CALSTGPSYEQYF.

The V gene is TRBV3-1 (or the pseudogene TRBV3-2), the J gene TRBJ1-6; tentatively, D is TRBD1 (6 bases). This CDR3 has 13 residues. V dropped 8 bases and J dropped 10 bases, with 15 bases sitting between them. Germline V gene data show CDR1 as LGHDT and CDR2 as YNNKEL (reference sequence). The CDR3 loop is CASLGAGNSPLHF. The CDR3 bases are TGTGCCAGCCTGGGGGCAGGGAACTCACCCCTCCACTTT.

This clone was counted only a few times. The CDR3: CSSSGTGTPNEKLFF. The CDR3 bases are TGCAGTTCTTCCGGGACAGGAACGCCTAATGAAAAACTGTTTTTT. The rearrangement uses TRBV29-1 and TRBJ1-4, with 8 bases that match TRBD1. Germline-derived CDR1 and CDR2 are SQVTM and ANQGSEA. The CDR3 totals 15 residues.

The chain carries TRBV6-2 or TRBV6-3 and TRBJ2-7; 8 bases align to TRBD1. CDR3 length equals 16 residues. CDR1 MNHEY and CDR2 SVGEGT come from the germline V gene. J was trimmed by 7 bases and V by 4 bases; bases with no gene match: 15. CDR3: CASSSGTRTGSGEQYF. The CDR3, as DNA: TGTGCCAGCAGTTCGGGAACTCGGACAGGGTCGGGGGAGCAGTACTTC.

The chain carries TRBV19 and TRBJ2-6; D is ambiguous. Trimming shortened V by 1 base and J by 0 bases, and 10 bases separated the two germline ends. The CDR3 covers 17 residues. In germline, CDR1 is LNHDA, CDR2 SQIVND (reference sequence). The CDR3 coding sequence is TGTGCCAGTAGTATAGGGGCCACGATCTCTGGGGCCAACGTCCTGACTTTC. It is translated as CASSIGATISGANVLTF.

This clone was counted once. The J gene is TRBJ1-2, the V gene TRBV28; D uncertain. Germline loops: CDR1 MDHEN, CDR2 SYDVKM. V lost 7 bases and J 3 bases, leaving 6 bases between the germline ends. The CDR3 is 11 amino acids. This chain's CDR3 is CASNKDYGYTF. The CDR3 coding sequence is TGTGCCAGCAACAAAGACTATGGCTACACCTTC.

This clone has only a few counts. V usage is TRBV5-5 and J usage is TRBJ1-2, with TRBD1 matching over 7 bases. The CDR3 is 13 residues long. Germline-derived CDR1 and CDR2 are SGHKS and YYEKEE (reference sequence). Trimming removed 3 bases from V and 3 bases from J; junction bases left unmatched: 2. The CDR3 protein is CASSSDRHYGYTF. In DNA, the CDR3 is TGTGCCAGCAGCTCGGACAGGCACTATGGCTACACCTTC.

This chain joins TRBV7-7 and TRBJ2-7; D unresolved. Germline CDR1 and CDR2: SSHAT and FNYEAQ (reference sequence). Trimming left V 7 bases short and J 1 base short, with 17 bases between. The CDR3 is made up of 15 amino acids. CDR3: CASNSPPAGSYEQYF. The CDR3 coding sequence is TGTGCCAGCAACTCCCCTCCCGCCGGATCCTACGAGCAGTACTTC.

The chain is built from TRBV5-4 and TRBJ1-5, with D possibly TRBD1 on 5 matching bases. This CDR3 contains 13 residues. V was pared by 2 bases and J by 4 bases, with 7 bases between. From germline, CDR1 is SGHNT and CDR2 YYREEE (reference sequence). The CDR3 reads CASSLGENQPQHF. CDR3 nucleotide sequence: TGTGCCAGCAGCTTAGGGGAGAATCAGCCCCAGCATTTT. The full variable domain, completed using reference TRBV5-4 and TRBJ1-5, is ETGVTQSPTHLIKTRGQQVTLRCSSQSGHNTVSWYQQALGQGPQFIFQYYREEENGRGNFPPRFSGLQFPNYSSELNVNALELDDSALYLCASSLGENQPQHFGDGTRLSIL.